A single sample is the source of the 8 T cell receptor beta chains below, sequenced in a study of T cell responses to AZD1222 COVID-19 vaccine. Method: immunoSEQ multiplex PCR; TCRdb's copy keeps in-frame clones and lacks some. The sample carries some 170,000 clones, about nine tenths recorded once. The specimen comprised peripheral blood, sampled 28 days after the second dose of the MenACWY control vaccine. The source is an adult who received the MenACWY meningococcal vaccine as a control.

A remark on this clone: At one of its ends the junction is not consistent with the germline gene, which may arise from a read error. Other DNA variants within this sample encode the same CDR3. The chain has TRBV19 and TRBJ1-1; D is uncertain. Germline V gene lookup returns CDR1 LNHDA and CDR2 SQIVND (reference sequence). CDR3 length equals 15 residues. The DNA for the CDR3 is TGTGCCAGTAGTCCCGTCGACGCTGCGAACACTGAAGCCTTCTTT. This translates into CASSPVDAANTEAFF.

The gene calls are TRBV13 and TRBJ2-7; D may be TRBD1 (6 bases). Germline-derived CDR1 and CDR2 are PRHDT and FYEKMQ (reference sequence). The V and J ends lost 2 bases and 2 bases respectively, with 10 bases between them. This CDR3 is 14 amino acids long. CDR3 amino acids: CASSLSYRAYEQYF. Written as DNA, the CDR3 is TGTGCCAGCAGCTTAAGCTACAGGGCCTACGAGCAGTACTTC.

This chain connects TRBV4-1 to TRBJ2-6, with D maybe TRBD2 (7 bases). CDR1 MGHRA and CDR2 YSYEKL come from the germline V gene. Trimming left V 8 bases short and J 2 bases short, with 13 bases between. The CDR3 has 15 amino acids. CDR3 protein: CASGRGGAGANVLTF. The CDR3 nucleotides read TGCGCCAGCGGAAGGGGGGGCGCTGGGGCCAACGTCCTGACTTTC.

This chain joins TRBV7-2 and TRBJ2-7, with D possibly called TRBD1 or TRBD2 (5 bases each). Germline V gives CDR1 SGHTA, CDR2 FQGNSA. This CDR3 spans 15 amino acids. Trimming took off 3 bases at V and 6 bases at J, with 18 bases between the two ends. CDR3 residues: CASSFAAAGRAEQYF. CDR3 in DNA: TGTGCCAGCAGCTTTGCGGCGGCAGGGCGGGCCGAGCAGTACTTC.

The chain couples TRBV11-3 to TRBJ1-3, with no clear D. The CDR3 loop spans 12 amino acids. Per germline, CDR1 SGHNT and CDR2 YENEEA. V shed 5 bases and J shed 4 bases, with 6 bases lying between them. The CDR3 DNA is TGTGCCAGCAGCGGGTCAGGAAACACCATATATTTT. Its translation: CASSGSGNTIYF.

The V gene is TRBV7-3, the J gene TRBJ1-1; no clear D gene. CDR1 SGHTA and CDR2 FQGTGA come from the germline V gene. The germline V and J ends were trimmed by 2 bases and 0 bases, with 10 bases remaining between them. The length of the CDR3 is 15 residues. CDR3: CASSLSAPMNTEAFF. The CDR3 coding sequence is TGTGCCAGCAGCTTATCCGCACCGATGAACACTGAAGCTTTCTTT.

The DNA of the CDR3 is TGTGCCAGCAGCTCCAAGATTGGGACAGGGGGGGAAGAGCAGTACTTC. Translating gives CASSSKIGTGGEEQYF. The chain links TRBV7-9 to TRBJ2-7, with TRBD1 identical over 11 bases. Germline V CDR1 and CDR2: SEHNR, FQNEAQ (reference sequence). This CDR3 has 16 amino acids. V lost 4 bases and J lost 7; bases outside the gene matches: 12. Combining the CDR3 with reference TRBV7-9 and TRBJ2-7 gives the whole variable domain DTGVSQNPRHKITKRGQNVTFRCDPISEHNRLYWYRQTLGQGPEFLTYFQNEAQLEKSRLLSDRFSAERPKGSFSTLEIQRTEQGDSAMYLCASSSKIGTGGEEQYFGPGTRLTVT.

This clone was seen just once. The J gene is TRBJ2-7, the V gene TRBV5-6; D is perhaps TRBD1 (6 bases). Germline V lookup: CDR1 SGHDT, CDR2 YYEEEE. V shed 2 bases and J shed 3 bases, with 21 bases lying between them. The CDR3 loop spans 17 amino acids. The CDR3, as DNA: TGTGCCAGCAGCTTAGCTCCACACGGGTCCAGGGGCTACGAGCAGTACTTC. Encoded protein: CASSLAPHGSRGYEQYF.